These 3 T cell receptor beta chains were sequenced from one sample in a study of beta chain features in type 1 diabetes. Isolated RNA was reverse transcribed in full, so expressed TCRB transcripts were sequenced. Profiling relied on immunoSEQ multiplex PCR, and the TCRdb table lists in-frame clones only, not all of them. Of hundreds of thousands of clones listed, approximately 10% are singletons. No antigen has been assigned to these receptors. Findings and limits, study-wide: People with Type 1 diabetes carried modestly yet significantly shorter TCRB CDR3s in all four CD4+ subsets.

The sequencing input was central memory CD4+ T cells from blood. These receptors were obtained from a young man with type 1 diabetes.

Ten or more counts support this clone. Other DNA sequences in the same sample also yield this CDR3. V is TRBV10-3 and J is TRBJ2-5, with a tentative D call TRBD2 (6 bases). The V and J ends lost 8 bases and 5 bases respectively, with 9 bases between them. There are 11 residues in the CDR3. CDR1 is ENHRY and CDR2 is SYGVKD in the germline V gene. The CDR3 DNA follows: TGTGCCATCGGGGGGAGTGAGACCCAGTACTTC. Protein sequence: CAIGGSETQYF.

This clone showed up just a few times. This sample includes further DNA sequences coding for the same CDR3. The chain couples TRBV11-2 to TRBJ1-5; 7 nucleotides align to TRBD1. This CDR3 is built from 14 residues. With 5 bases clipped from V and 3 bases from J, the junction kept 4 bases outside the gene matches. Germline V gene data show CDR1 as SGHAT and CDR2 as FQNNGV. The CDR3 reads CASSPGTANQPQHF. The CDR3 DNA is TGTGCCAGCAGCCCCGGGACAGCCAATCAGCCCCAGCATTTT. Complete variable domain (other parts from reference TRBV11-2 and TRBJ1-5): EAGVAQSPRYKIIEKRQSVAFWCNPISGHATLYWYQQILGQGPKLLIQFQNNGVVDDSQLPKDRFSAERLKGVDSTLKIQPAKLEDSAVYLCASSPGTANQPQHFGDGTRLSIL.

This clone turned up a few times. This chain uses TRBV30 with TRBJ1-6; TRBD1 agrees at 7 bases. This CDR3 contains 15 residues. J lost 8 bases, V lost 2 bases, and 9 bases had no gene match. The germline CDR1 and CDR2 sequences are GTSNPN and SVGIG (reference sequence). The CDR3 sequence: CAWSFIGTVDSPLHF. The CDR3 bases are TGTGCCTGGAGTTTCATCGGGACAGTGGATTCACCCCTCCACTTT.